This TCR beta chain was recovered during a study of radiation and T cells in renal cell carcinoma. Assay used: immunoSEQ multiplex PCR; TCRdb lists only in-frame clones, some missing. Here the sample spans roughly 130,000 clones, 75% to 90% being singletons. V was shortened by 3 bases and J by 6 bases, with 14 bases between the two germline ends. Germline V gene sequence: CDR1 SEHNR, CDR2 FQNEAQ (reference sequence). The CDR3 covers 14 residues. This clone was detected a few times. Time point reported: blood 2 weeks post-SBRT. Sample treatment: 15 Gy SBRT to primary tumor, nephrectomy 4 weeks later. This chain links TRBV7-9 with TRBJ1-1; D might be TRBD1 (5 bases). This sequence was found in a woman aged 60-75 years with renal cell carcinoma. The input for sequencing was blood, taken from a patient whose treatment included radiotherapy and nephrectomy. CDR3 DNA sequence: TGTGCCAGCAGCTTCTCTGGGGGGGAGGCTGAAGCTTTCTTT. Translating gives CASSFSGGEAEAFF.